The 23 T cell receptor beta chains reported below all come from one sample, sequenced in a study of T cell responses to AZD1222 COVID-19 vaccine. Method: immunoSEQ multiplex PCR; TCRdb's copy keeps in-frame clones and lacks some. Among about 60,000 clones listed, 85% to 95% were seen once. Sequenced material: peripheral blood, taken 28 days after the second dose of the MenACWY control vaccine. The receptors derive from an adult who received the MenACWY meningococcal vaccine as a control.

CDR3 in DNA: TGTGCCAGCAGCTCAACTCAGGGCGCGTGGAACACTGAAGCTTTCTTT. Its translation is CASSSTQGAWNTEAFF. This chain uses TRBV7-9 with TRBJ1-1; a possible D gene is TRBD1 (5 bases). This CDR3 region has 16 residues. Germline V CDR1 and CDR2: SEHNR, FQNEAQ (reference sequence). The V and J ends lost 4 bases and 1 base respectively, with 16 bases between them.

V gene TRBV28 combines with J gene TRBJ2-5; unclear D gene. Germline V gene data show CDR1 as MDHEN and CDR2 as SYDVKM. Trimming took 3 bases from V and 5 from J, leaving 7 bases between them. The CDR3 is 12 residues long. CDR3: CASSFGRETQYF. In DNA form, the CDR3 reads TGTGCCAGCAGTTTCGGAAGGGAGACCCAGTACTTC.

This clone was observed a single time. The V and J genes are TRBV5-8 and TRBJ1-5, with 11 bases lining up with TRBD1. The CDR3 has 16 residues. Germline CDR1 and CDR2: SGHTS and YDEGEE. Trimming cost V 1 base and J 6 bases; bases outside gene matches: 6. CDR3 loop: CASSLYGQGAGQPQHF. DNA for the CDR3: TGTGCCAGCAGCTTGTACGGACAGGGGGCTGGTCAGCCCCAGCATTTT.

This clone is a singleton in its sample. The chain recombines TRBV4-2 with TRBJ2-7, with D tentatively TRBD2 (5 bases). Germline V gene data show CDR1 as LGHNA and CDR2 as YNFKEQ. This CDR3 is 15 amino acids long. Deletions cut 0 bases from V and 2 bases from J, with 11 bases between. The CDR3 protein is CASSQERGRAYEQYF. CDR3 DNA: TGTGCCAGCAGCCAAGAGAGAGGGAGAGCCTACGAGCAGTACTTC.

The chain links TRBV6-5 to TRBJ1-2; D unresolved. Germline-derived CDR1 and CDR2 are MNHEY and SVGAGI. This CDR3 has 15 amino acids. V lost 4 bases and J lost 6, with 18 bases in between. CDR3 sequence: CASSSQPQKGNGYTF. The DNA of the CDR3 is TGTGCCAGCAGTTCCCAACCACAGAAGGGAAATGGCTACACCTTC.

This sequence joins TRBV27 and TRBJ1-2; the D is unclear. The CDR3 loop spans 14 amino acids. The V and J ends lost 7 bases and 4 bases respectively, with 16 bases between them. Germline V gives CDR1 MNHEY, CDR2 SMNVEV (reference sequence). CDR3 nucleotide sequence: TGTGCCAGCACCCCGAGCGGGCAGTCCTATGGCTACACCTTC. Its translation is CASTPSGQSYGYTF.

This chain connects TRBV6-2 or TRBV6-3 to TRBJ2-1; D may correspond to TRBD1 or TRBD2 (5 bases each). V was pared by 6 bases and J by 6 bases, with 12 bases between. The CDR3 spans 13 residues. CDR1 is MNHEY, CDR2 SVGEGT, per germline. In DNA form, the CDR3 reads TGTGCCAGCAGCCTCCGGGACCCCAATGAGCAGTTCTTC. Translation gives CASSLRDPNEQFF.

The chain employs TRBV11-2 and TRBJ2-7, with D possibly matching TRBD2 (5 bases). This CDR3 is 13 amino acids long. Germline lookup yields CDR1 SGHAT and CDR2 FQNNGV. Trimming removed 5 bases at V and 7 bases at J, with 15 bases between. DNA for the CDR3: TGTGCCAGCAGCGGGAGCCCGTCGGGTGAGCAGTACTTC. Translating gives CASSGSPSGEQYF.

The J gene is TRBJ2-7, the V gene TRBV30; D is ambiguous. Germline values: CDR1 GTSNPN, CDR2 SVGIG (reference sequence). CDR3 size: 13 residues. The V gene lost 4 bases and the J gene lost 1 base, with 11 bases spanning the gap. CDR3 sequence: CAWTPRRSYEQYF. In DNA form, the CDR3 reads TGTGCCTGGACCCCTCGCAGATCCTACGAGCAGTACTTC.

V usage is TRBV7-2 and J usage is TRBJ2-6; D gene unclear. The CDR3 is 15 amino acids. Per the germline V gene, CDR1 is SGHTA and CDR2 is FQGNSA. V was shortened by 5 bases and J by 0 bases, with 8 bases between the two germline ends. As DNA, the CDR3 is TGTGCCAGCAGCCCCCGGGCCTCTGGGGCCAACGTCCTGACTTTC. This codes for CASSPRASGANVLTF. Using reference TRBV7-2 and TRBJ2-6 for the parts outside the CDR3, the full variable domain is GAGVSQSPSNKVTEKGKDVELRCDPISGHTALYWYRQSLGQGLEFLIYFQGNSAPDKSGLPSDRFSAERTGGSVSTLTIQRTQQEDSAVYLCASSPRASGANVLTFGAGSRLTVL.

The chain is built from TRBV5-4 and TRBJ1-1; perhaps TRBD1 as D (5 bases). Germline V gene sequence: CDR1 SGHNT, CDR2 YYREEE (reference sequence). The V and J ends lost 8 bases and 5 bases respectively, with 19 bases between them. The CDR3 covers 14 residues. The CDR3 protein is CASHRAGQETEAFF. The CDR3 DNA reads TGTGCCAGTCATCGGGCAGGGCAGGAAACTGAAGCTTTCTTT.

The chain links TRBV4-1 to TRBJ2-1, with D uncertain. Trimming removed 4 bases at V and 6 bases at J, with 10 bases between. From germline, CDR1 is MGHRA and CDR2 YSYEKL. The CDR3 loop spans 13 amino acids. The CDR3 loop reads CASSLGPANEQFF. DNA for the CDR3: TGCGCCAGCAGCCTCGGGCCCGCCAATGAGCAGTTCTTC.

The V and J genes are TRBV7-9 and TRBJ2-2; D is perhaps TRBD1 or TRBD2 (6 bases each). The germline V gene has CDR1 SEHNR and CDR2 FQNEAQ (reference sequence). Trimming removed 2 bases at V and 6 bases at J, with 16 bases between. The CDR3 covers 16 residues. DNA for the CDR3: TGTGCCAGCAGCTTACACGGGGGCGCGTCCCCCGGGGAGCTGTTTTTT. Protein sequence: CASSLHGGASPGELFF.

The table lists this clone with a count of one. For the CDR3, the DNA is TGTGCCAGCAGCTCTAGCGGGTACCCCTACGAGCAGTACTTC. This translates into CASSSSGYPYEQYF. The chain uses TRBV27 and TRBJ2-7, with 8 bases aligning to TRBD2. J was trimmed by 2 bases and V by 6 bases; bases with no gene match: 6. Germline loops: CDR1 MNHEY, CDR2 SMNVEV (reference sequence). The CDR3 sequence is 14 residues long.

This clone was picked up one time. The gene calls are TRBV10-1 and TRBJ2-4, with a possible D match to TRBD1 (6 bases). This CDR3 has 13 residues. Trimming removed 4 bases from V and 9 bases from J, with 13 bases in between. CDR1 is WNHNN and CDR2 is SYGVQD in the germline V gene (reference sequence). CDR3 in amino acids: CASSGKQGGIQYF. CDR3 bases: TGCGCCAGCAGTGGAAAACAGGGCGGCATTCAGTACTTC.

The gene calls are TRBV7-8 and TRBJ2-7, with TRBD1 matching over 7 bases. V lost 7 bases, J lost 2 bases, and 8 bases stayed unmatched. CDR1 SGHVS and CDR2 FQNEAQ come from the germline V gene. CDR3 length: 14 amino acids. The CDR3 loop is CASTEDRKTYEQYF. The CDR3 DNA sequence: TGTGCCAGCACCGAGGACAGGAAAACCTACGAGCAGTACTTC. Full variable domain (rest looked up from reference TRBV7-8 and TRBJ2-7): GAGVSQSPRYKVAKRGQDVALRCDPISGHVSLFWYQQALGQGPEFLTYFQNEAQLDKSGLPSDRFFAERPEGSVSTLKIQRTQQEDSAVYLCASTEDRKTYEQYFGPGTRLTVT.

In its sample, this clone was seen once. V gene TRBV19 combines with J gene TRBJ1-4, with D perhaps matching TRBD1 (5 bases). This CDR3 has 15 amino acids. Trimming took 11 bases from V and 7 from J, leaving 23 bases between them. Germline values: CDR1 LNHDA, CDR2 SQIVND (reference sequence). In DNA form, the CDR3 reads TGTGCCGCCCGGGACGGAAACCTCCTGGGTGAAAAACTGTTTTTT. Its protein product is CAARDGNLLGEKLFF.

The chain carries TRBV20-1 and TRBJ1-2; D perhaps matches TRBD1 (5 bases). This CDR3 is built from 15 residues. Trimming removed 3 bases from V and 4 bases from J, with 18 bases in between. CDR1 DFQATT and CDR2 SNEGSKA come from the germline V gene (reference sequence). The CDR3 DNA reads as TGCAGTGCTAGTGTAGGGGCCGACACCTCCTATGGCTACACCTTC. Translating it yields CSASVGADTSYGYTF.

The CDR3: CASSLGWGSYNEQFF. The CDR3 nucleotides are TGTGCCAGCAGCTTAGGATGGGGCTCCTACAATGAGCAGTTCTTC. The rearrangement links TRBV13 to TRBJ2-1, with D hard to call. CDR1 and CDR2 (germline): PRHDT, FYEKMQ (reference sequence). V lost 0 bases to trimming and J lost 0 bases, with 6 bases between them. The CDR3 spans 15 residues.

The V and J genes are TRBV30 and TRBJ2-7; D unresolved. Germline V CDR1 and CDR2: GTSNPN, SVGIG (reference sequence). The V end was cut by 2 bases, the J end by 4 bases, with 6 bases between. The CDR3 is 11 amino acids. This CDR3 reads CAWSSLYEQYF. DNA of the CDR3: TGTGCCTGGAGTTCACTTTACGAGCAGTACTTC.

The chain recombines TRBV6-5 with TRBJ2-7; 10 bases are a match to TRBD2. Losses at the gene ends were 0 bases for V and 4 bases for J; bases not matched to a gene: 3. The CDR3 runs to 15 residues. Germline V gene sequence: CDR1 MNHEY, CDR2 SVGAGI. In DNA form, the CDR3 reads TGTGCCAGCAGTTACTCCCTAGCGGGAGTTTACGAGCAGTACTTC. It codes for CASSYSLAGVYEQYF.

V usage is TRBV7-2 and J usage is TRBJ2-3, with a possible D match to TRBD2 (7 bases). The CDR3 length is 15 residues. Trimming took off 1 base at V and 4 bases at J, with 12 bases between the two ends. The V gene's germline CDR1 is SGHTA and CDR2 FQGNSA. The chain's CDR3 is CASSLVWGGPDTQYF. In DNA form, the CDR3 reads TGTGCCAGCAGCTTAGTTTGGGGGGGCCCAGATACGCAGTATTTT. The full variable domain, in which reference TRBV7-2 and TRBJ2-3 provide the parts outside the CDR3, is GAGVSQSPSNKVTEKGKDVELRCDPISGHTALYWYRQSLGQGLEFLIYFQGNSAPDKSGLPSDRFSAERTGGSVSTLTIQRTQQEDSAVYLCASSLVWGGPDTQYFGPGTRLTVL.

As DNA, the CDR3 is TGTGCCAGCAGCCCATATAGCGCATACAATGAGCAGTTCTTC. Amino acids: CASSPYSAYNEQFF. This chain connects TRBV7-2 to TRBJ2-1, with D perhaps matching TRBD2 (5 bases). The CDR3 is 14 residues long. Looked up from germline, CDR1 is SGHTA and CDR2 is FQGNSA. V was pared by 5 bases and J by 4 bases, with 12 bases between.